Presented here are 6 T cell receptor beta chains from one specimen sequenced in a study of vaccination and CD4 T cells after COVID-19. Treatment noted: roughly 10-day PBMC culture with coronavirus spike peptide pools or control peptides (ViraFEST assay). Their antigens are not known. An Oncomine TCR Beta short-read assay was used to sequence the DNA from cultured CD4+ T cells. TCRdb reprocessed the PCR reads with MiXCR, giving one entry per CDR3 protein. The sample records some 20,000 distinct CDR3 sequences, about two fifths being singletons. The specimen was CD4+ T cells from blood, cultured in vitro. The receptors come from a human donor who had recovered from COVID-19.

This sequence joins TRBV6-1 and TRBJ1-5; TRBD1 matches at 11 bases. There are 15 residues in the CDR3. J lost 2 bases, V lost 6 bases, and 3 bases had no gene match. CDR1 MNHNS and CDR2 SASEGT come from the germline V gene. In DNA, the CDR3 is TGTGCCAGCAGGAGGGGACAGGGGGGCAATCAGCCCCAGCATTTT. Its translation: CASRRGQGGNQPQHF.

In its sample, this clonotype was seen a few times. The V call is TRBV20-1, the J call TRBJ1-4, with D perhaps matching TRBD1 (5 bases). Germline values: CDR1 DFQATT, CDR2 SNEGSKA (reference sequence). The ends were cut back, 0 bases at V and 6 bases at J, with 17 bases in the middle. The CDR3 has 16 amino acids. This chain's CDR3 is CSARDGSWAGDEKLFF. The DNA of the CDR3 is TGCAGTGCTAGAGATGGGTCCTGGGCGGGGGATGAAAAACTGTTTTTT.

The chain joins TRBV11-2 to TRBJ1-2; TRBD1 aligns across 7 bases. Per germline, CDR1 SGHAT and CDR2 FQNNGV. V shed 4 bases and J 5 bases; nucleotides not matched to a gene: 10. The CDR3 length is 15 residues. The CDR3 nucleotides read TGTGCCAGCAGCTCCCGGGACAGCCTTCGGTATGGCTACACCTTC. Translating it yields CASSSRDSLRYGYTF.

This chain uses TRBV28 with TRBJ2-1; perhaps D is TRBD1 or TRBD2 (5 bases each). This CDR3 contains 14 residues. The ends were cut back, 6 bases at V and 9 bases at J, with 18 bases in the middle. Germline V gives CDR1 MDHEN, CDR2 SYDVKM. The CDR3 nucleotides are TGTGCCAGCAGCCGGGACGCCCCCTCCGGTGAGCAGTTCTTC. Encoded protein: CASSRDAPSGEQFF.

There are a few counts of this clonotype. This chain joins TRBV7-2 and TRBJ2-3; 13 positions agree with TRBD2. Trimming removed 4 bases from V and 5 bases from J; junction bases left unmatched: 3. This CDR3 region has 15 residues. Germline loops: CDR1 SGHTA, CDR2 FQGNSA. CDR3 DNA: TGTGCCAGCAGCTCCTGGACTAGCGGGAGAGATACGCAGTATTTT. This gives the protein CASSSWTSGRDTQYF.

This clonotype rates as medium-sized. The J gene is TRBJ2-3, the V gene TRBV7-8, with TRBD2 identical over 13 bases. CDR1 is SGHVS and CDR2 is FQNEAQ in the germline V gene. This CDR3 contains 16 residues. The V gene end was trimmed by 5 bases and the J gene end by 2 bases; junction bases not matched to a gene: 4. CDR3 in DNA: TGTGCCAGCAGCCGACTAGCGGGGGGTCTCACAGATACGCAGTATTTT. It translates to CASSRLAGGLTDTQYF.